Listed here are 20 T cell receptor beta chains from one sample, sequenced in a study of control samples from healthy donors and cancer patients. Method: immunoSEQ multiplex PCR; TCRdb's copy keeps in-frame clones and lacks some. The sample holds 85,000 to 100,000 clones, roughly 78% seen once. Sequencing was done on a sample of blood. The receptors come from a man aged 55 to 69 in good health.

The chain couples TRBV30 to TRBJ1-2, with D maybe TRBD1 (6 bases). The CDR3 is 13 amino acids. Trimming took off 8 bases at V and 3 bases at J, with 16 bases between the two ends. Germline V gene lookup returns CDR1 GTSNPN and CDR2 SVGIG (reference sequence). In DNA, the CDR3 is TGTGCCCACAGTAGGGGGGAGGACTATGGCTACACCTTC. Translating it yields CAHSRGEDYGYTF.

The table lists this clone with a few counts. The V and J genes are TRBV27 and TRBJ2-7, with TRBD2 matching over 15 bases. Germline lookup yields CDR1 MNHEY and CDR2 SMNVEV (reference sequence). The CDR3 length is 16 residues. The V gene end was trimmed by 6 bases and the J gene end by 6 bases; junction bases not matched to a gene: 9. The CDR3 DNA reads as TGTGCCAGCAGCCCTCCTCCGGGACTAGCGGGAGGCGAGCAGTACTTC. It translates to CASSPPPGLAGGEQYF.

The gene calls are TRBV6-5 and TRBJ1-4, with TRBD1 as a possible D gene (6 bases). The CDR3 sequence is 15 residues long. V was shortened by 8 bases and J by 0 bases, with 13 bases between the two germline ends. The germline V gene has CDR1 MNHEY and CDR2 SVGAGI. The CDR3 DNA reads TGTGCCAGCGAAAGGGCAGGGGCAACTAATGAAAAACTGTTTTTT. Its translation is CASERAGATNEKLFF.

The V gene is TRBV2, the J gene TRBJ2-4; D perhaps matches TRBD1 (5 bases). This CDR3 spans 14 amino acids. V was clipped by 2 bases and J by 7 bases, with 12 bases between them. The germline V gene has CDR1 SNHLY and CDR2 FYNNEI. CDR3 loop: CASSEFAGSNIQYF. DNA for the CDR3: TGTGCCAGCAGTGAATTCGCAGGGTCGAACATTCAGTACTTC.

The V gene is TRBV7-9, the J gene TRBJ1-1; no definite D call. The length of the CDR3 is 15 residues. Per the germline V gene, CDR1 is SEHNR and CDR2 is FQNEAQ (reference sequence). The V end lost 3 bases, the J end lost 2 bases, and 13 bases lay between the germline ends. The CDR3 here is CASSFDDWRNTEAFF. The CDR3 region has the DNA TGTGCCAGCAGCTTCGATGACTGGAGAAACACTGAAGCTTTCTTT.

The gene calls are TRBV5-6 and TRBJ2-6, with TRBD1 matching 10 bases. Germline V gives CDR1 SGHDT, CDR2 YYEEEE. V lost 2 bases to trimming and J lost 1 base; unmatched junction nucleotides: 6. CDR3 size: 18 residues. CDR3 DNA sequence: TGTGCCAGCAGCTTCCGGGGGACAGGGGTTTCTGGGGCCAACGTCCTGACTTTC. It is translated as CASSFRGTGVSGANVLTF.

This clone was seen only once. The chain couples TRBV10-3 to TRBJ2-1; D is uncertain. V gave up 10 bases and J gave up 9 bases, with 16 bases separating them. This CDR3 contains 12 residues. CDR1 ENHRY and CDR2 SYGVKD come from the germline V gene. CDR3 in amino acids: CATSAASGEQFF. The CDR3 DNA is TGTGCCACCAGCGCAGCGTCTGGTGAGCAGTTCTTC.

The rearrangement uses TRBV19 and TRBJ2-7; D is perhaps TRBD2 (6 bases). With 7 bases removed from V and 2 bases from J, the gap between germline ends came to 18 bases. This CDR3 region has 15 residues. Germline assignment: CDR1 LNHDA and CDR2 SQIVND (reference sequence). The CDR3 DNA sequence: TGTGCCAGTACCCCTGGTGGGGGAGGTCCCTACGAGCAGTACTTC. Its translation: CASTPGGGGPYEQYF.

The chain couples TRBV19 to TRBJ1-4; 7 bases agree with TRBD1. CDR1 and CDR2 (germline): LNHDA, SQIVND (reference sequence). V lost 4 bases to trimming and J lost 2 bases; unmatched junction nucleotides: 4. This CDR3 has 15 amino acids. The DNA for the CDR3 is TGTGCCAGTAGTACCAGCAGGGGGACTAATGAAAAACTGTTTTTT. It encodes CASSTSRGTNEKLFF.

This sequence joins TRBV3-1 (or the pseudogene TRBV3-2) and TRBJ2-1, with 12 bases that match TRBD2. Germline V lookup: CDR1 LGHDT, CDR2 YNNKEL (reference sequence). The CDR3 totals 15 residues. V shed 4 bases, J shed 5 bases, and the junction held 3 bases outside the gene matches. The CDR3 DNA reads TGTGCCAGCAGCCCGGGACTAGCGGGCCACAATGAGCAGTTCTTC. It specifies CASSPGLAGHNEQFF.

Note on this clone: Different DNA sequences within this sample yield the same CDR3. The chain couples TRBV5-1 to TRBJ2-5, with 9 bases aligning to TRBD1. The CDR3 covers 13 residues. The V gene end was trimmed by 4 bases and the J gene end by 2 bases; junction bases not matched to a gene: 0. CDR1 is SGHRS, CDR2 YFSETQ, per germline. CDR3 nucleotide sequence: TGCGCCAGCAGCGGGACAGGGCAAGAGACCCAGTACTTC. Encoded protein: CASSGTGQETQYF.

CDR3 amino acids: CSAGLAGTLVDTQYF. The CDR3 nucleotides read TGCAGCGCGGGACTAGCGGGGACCCTCGTGGATACGCAGTATTTT. The chain couples TRBV29-1 to TRBJ2-3; 13 nucleotides match TRBD2. Looked up from germline, CDR1 is SQVTM and CDR2 is ANQGSEA. The J segment lost 6 bases and the V segment lost 7 bases, leaving 10 bases of the junction unmatched. CDR3 length: 15 residues.

This clone was detected only once. V and J are TRBV9 and TRBJ1-6, with D perhaps TRBD1 (6 bases). Trimming took 4 bases from V and 5 from J, leaving 19 bases between them. This CDR3 comprises 17 residues. Germline CDR1 and CDR2: SGDLS and YYNGEE. CDR3 nucleotides: TGTGCCAGCAGCTCCCCCTTAGGGGGAAAGAATAATTCACCCCTCCACTTT. Its translation is CASSSPLGGKNNSPLHF.

This clone was found a few times. The V and J genes are TRBV25-1 and TRBJ1-4; 9 bases line up with TRBD1. Looked up from germline, CDR1 is MGHDK and CDR2 is SYGVNS. J was trimmed by 8 bases and V by 7 bases; bases with no gene match: 2. The CDR3 is made up of 12 amino acids. This CDR3 is CASKQGAEKLFF. CDR3 DNA sequence: TGTGCCAGCAAACAGGGGGCCGAAAAACTGTTTTTT.

This chain links TRBV30 with TRBJ2-5; D is unclear. Germline V gives CDR1 GTSNPN, CDR2 SVGIG (reference sequence). This CDR3 comprises 15 residues. V gave up 2 bases and J gave up 5 bases, with 18 bases separating them. CDR3 residues: CAWSQPTTVAETQYF. CDR3 in DNA: TGTGCCTGGAGTCAACCTACAACGGTAGCCGAGACCCAGTACTTC.

V and J are TRBV5-1 and TRBJ1-1; D not certain. Trimming left V 0 bases short and J 4 bases short, with 13 bases between. This CDR3 is built from 15 residues. Looked up from germline, CDR1 is SGHRS and CDR2 is YFSETQ. The CDR3 loop reads CASSLGGGVGTEAFF. CDR3 nucleotide sequence: TGCGCCAGCAGCTTGGGAGGTGGGGTCGGCACTGAAGCTTTCTTT.

In this sample, this clone turned up once. This sequence joins TRBV30 and TRBJ2-5, with 8 bases identical to TRBD2. J was trimmed by 4 bases and V by 1 base; bases with no gene match: 8. The CDR3 runs 15 residues. CDR1 GTSNPN and CDR2 SVGIG come from the germline V gene (reference sequence). CDR3 DNA sequence: TGTGCCTGGAGTGCCGGGGGAAGCGGGAGAGAGACCCAGTACTTC. It yields the protein CAWSAGGSGRETQYF.

Worth noting for this clone: One end of the junction is discordant with germline, which a read error may explain. In the same sample, other DNA sequences code for this CDR3. The genes are TRBV5-1 and TRBJ1-6; TRBD1 agrees at 7 bases. Per the germline V gene, CDR1 is SGHRS and CDR2 is YFSETQ. This CDR3 is built from 12 residues. The CDR3 protein is CASRQGNSPLHF. CDR3 sequence (DNA): TGCGCCAGCCGACAGGGAAATTCACCCCTCCATTTT.

CDR3 loop: CTSSQEPRGF. CDR3 DNA sequence: TGCACCAGCAGCCAAGAACCAAGGGGTTTT. The chain has TRBV1 and TRBJ2-3; the table names TRBD1, a call not compared with the DNA. TRBV1 is annotated as a pseudogene. The CDR3 totals 10 residues.

This clone was observed once. The rearrangement uses TRBV11-2 and TRBJ2-1, with TRBD1 as a possible D gene (6 bases). V was pared by 5 bases and J by 7 bases, with 18 bases between. Per germline, CDR1 SGHAT and CDR2 FQNNGV. The CDR3 runs 15 residues. The CDR3 nucleotides read TGTGCCAGCAGCCCCGACGGGACATATGGGAATGAGCAGTTCTTC. Encoded protein: CASSPDGTYGNEQFF.